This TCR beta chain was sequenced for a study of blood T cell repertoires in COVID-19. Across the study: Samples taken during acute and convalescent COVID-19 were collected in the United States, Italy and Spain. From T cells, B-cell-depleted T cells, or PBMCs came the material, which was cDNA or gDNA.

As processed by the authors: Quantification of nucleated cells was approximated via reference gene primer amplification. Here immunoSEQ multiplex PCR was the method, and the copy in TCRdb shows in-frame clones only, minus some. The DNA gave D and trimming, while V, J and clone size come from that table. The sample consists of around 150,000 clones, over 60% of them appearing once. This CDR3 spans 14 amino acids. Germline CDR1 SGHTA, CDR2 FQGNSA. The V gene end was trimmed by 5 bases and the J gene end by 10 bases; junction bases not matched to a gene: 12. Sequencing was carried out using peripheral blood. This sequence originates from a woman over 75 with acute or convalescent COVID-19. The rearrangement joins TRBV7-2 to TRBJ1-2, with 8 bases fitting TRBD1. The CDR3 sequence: CASSRDRPSPYYTF. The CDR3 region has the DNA TGTGCCAGCAGCCGGGACAGGCCTTCTCCGTACTACACCTTC.